These 10 T cell receptor beta chains were all obtained from the same sample, sequenced in a study of patients and donors after allogeneic stem cell transplantation. TCRdb analysed the RT-PCR reads with MiXCR anew, one entry per CDR3 protein. The sample lists 150,000 to 200,000 distinct CDR3 sequences; roughly 24% were seen once. The specimen sequenced was blood, either unsorted or a sorted T cell fraction (not recorded which). These TCRs come from a human donor who was either an allogeneic HSCT recipient or a stem cell or donor lymphocyte infusion donor (not recorded which). It is not recorded whose cells these are; they may come from a transplant donor.

The rearrangement uses TRBV7-9 and TRBJ2-3; unclear D gene. This CDR3 has 15 residues. Trimming left V 1 base short and J 2 bases short, with 10 bases between. Germline V gene data show CDR1 as SEHNR and CDR2 as FQNEAQ (reference sequence). The CDR3 nucleotides are TGTGCCAGCAGCTTAGAAAGGGCTCTCACAGATACGCAGTATTTT. It specifies CASSLERALTDTQYF.

This clonotype was detected ten times or more. This rearrangement joins TRBV12-3 or TRBV12-4 to TRBJ1-5, with no clear D. The CDR3 is 16 amino acids. The V and J ends lost 3 bases and 9 bases respectively, with 21 bases between them. This CDR3 reads CASSFHLGPSDWPQHF. The CDR3 DNA reads TGTGCCAGCAGTTTTCATTTAGGGCCCTCGGACTGGCCCCAGCATTTT.

The rearrangement joins TRBV5-6 to TRBJ2-3; 9 nucleotides match TRBD1. CDR1 is SGHDT and CDR2 is YYEEEE in the germline V gene. V dropped 4 bases and J dropped 4; count of bases not matched to a gene: 10. The CDR3 consists of 16 residues. The CDR3 protein is CASSPSWTGVADTQYF. Here the CDR3 DNA reads TGTGCCAGCAGCCCAAGTTGGACAGGGGTGGCAGATACGCAGTATTTT.

V gene TRBV3-1 combines with J gene TRBJ2-1; TRBD2 is a possible D gene (5 bases). The germline V gene has CDR1 LGHDT and CDR2 YNNKEL (reference sequence). V lost 1 base, J lost 5 bases, and 6 bases lay in between. This CDR3 comprises 13 residues. The CDR3, as DNA: TGTGCCAGCAGCCAAGGGCGGGACAATGAGCAGTTCTTC. Its translation: CASSQGRDNEQFF.

In DNA, the CDR3 is TGTGCCAGCAGGCTTACTAGCGGGGCCAATGAGCAGTTCTTC. Protein: CASRLTSGANEQFF. This sequence joins TRBV12-3 or TRBV12-4 and TRBJ2-1; 10 bases align to TRBD2. This CDR3 region has 14 residues. The ends lost 6 bases at V and 6 bases at J; junction bases unmatched: 5.

The genes are TRBV20-1 and TRBJ2-7, with 9 bases lining up with TRBD1. CDR1 DFQATT and CDR2 SNEGSKA come from the germline V gene (reference sequence). The CDR3 is made up of 13 amino acids. V shed 7 bases and J 6 bases; nucleotides not matched to a gene: 10. DNA for the CDR3: TGCAGTGTTGTACGGGACAGGGCGGGCGAGCAGTACTTC. It is translated as CSVVRDRAGEQYF.

A few counts support this clonotype. The V call is TRBV5-1, the J call TRBJ2-5; 7 positions agree with TRBD2. With 3 bases clipped from V and 5 bases from J, the junction kept 13 bases outside the gene matches. CDR1 is SGHRS, CDR2 YFSETQ, per germline. The CDR3 totals 16 residues. CDR3 amino acids: CASSSPSGPMAETQYF. CDR3 sequence (DNA): TGCGCCAGCAGCTCGCCTAGCGGACCTATGGCGGAGACCCAGTACTTC.

The J gene is TRBJ2-2, the V gene TRBV4-3; D remains unclear. CDR3 length: 16 residues. The germline CDR1 and CDR2 sequences are LGHNA and YSLEER. V gave up 1 base and J gave up 1 base, with 10 bases separating them. In DNA form, the CDR3 reads TGCGCCAGCAGCCAAGGTTCCAGCCTGAACACCGGGGAGCTGTTTTTT. It translates to CASSQGSSLNTGELFF.

This clonotype was seen only a few times. The chain carries TRBV19 and TRBJ2-7, with D unclear. CDR3 length: 11 residues. Per the germline V gene, CDR1 is LNHDA and CDR2 is SQIVND (reference sequence). Trimming removed 3 bases from V and 4 bases from J, with 4 bases in between. This CDR3 reads CASSIGYEQYF. The CDR3 DNA reads TGTGCCAGTAGTATCGGGTACGAGCAGTACTTC.

This clonotype was observed a handful of times. The V and J genes are TRBV18 and TRBJ1-6, with 8 bases matching TRBD1. Germline CDR1 is KGHSH and CDR2 is LQKENI. The CDR3 covers 14 residues. With 2 bases clipped from V and 10 bases from J, the junction kept 4 bases outside the gene matches. The CDR3 protein is CASSPGQGKSPLHF. The CDR3, as DNA: TGTGCCAGCTCACCAGGACAGGGAAAATCACCCCTCCACTTT.